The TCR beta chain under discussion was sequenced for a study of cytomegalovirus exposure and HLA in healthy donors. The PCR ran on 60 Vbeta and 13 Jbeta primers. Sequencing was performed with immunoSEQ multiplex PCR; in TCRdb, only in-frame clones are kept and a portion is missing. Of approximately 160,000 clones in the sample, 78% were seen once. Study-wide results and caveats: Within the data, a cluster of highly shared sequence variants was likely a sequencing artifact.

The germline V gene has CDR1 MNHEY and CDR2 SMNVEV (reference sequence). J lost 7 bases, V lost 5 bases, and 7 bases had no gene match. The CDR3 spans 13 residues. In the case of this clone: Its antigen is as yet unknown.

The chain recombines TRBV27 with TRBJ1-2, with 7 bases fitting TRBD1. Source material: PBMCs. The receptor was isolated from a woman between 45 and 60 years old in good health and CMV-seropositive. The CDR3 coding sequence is TGTGCCAGCAGTACCCCGACAGGGAGTGGCTACACCTTC. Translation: CASSTPTGSGYTF.